One sample yielded the 5 T cell receptor beta chains listed below, sequenced in a study of shared clonotypes between healthy human individuals. Clones were read by immunoSEQ multiplex PCR, and TCRdb kept only the in-frame ones, dropping some. The sample records some 200,000 clones, approximately 61% being singletons. Sequencing was carried out using memory CD4+ T cells sorted from blood. The subset is: CD45RA-negative fraction. All receptors come from a man younger than 45 in good health.

CDR3 protein: CASSSRRDTSYEQYF. CDR3 sequence (DNA): TGTGCCAGCAGCAGCCGGCGGGACACTTCCTACGAGCAGTACTTC. The chain joins TRBV5-4 to TRBJ2-7; tentatively, D is TRBD1 or TRBD2 (6 bases each). The CDR3 sequence is 15 residues long. Germline V lookup: CDR1 SGHNT, CDR2 YYREEE (reference sequence). V dropped 4 bases and J dropped 1 base, with 15 bases sitting between them.

This chain connects TRBV7-9 to TRBJ2-2, with TRBD2 matching 7 bases. The CDR3 is 16 residues long. Germline loops: CDR1 SEHNR, CDR2 FQNEAQ (reference sequence). V shed 3 bases and J 0 bases; nucleotides not matched to a gene: 4. This CDR3 reads CASSFLSGSNTGELFF. DNA for the CDR3: TGTGCCAGCAGCTTCCTTAGCGGGTCGAACACCGGGGAGCTGTTTTTT.

The V gene is TRBV27, the J gene TRBJ2-7; D might be TRBD1 or TRBD2, each matching 6 bases. The CDR3 extends over 14 amino acids. Trimming cost V 7 bases and J 3 bases, with 16 bases left between them. CDR1 MNHEY and CDR2 SMNVEV come from the germline V gene (reference sequence). The CDR3 is CASTGARGNYEQYF. The CDR3 coding sequence is TGTGCCAGCACGGGGGCTCGTGGAAACTACGAGCAGTACTTC.

The rearrangement uses TRBV19 and TRBJ2-4; D remains ambiguous. The CDR3 is 15 amino acids. Germline lookup yields CDR1 LNHDA and CDR2 SQIVND (reference sequence). V shed 4 bases and J shed 1 base, with 11 bases lying between them. CDR3 loop: CASSTRARAKNIQYF. CDR3 nucleotides: TGTGCCAGTAGTACCCGCGCGAGGGCCAAAAACATTCAGTACTTC.

In this sample, this clone turned up a few times. The chain has TRBV12-2 and TRBJ1-5; no DNA check was done on the table's D call, TRBD1. TRBV12-2 is a known pseudogene. CDR3 length equals 18 residues. In DNA form, the CDR3 reads TGTGCAAGTCGCCCGAGCCCCTCGAACACAGGTGTGAGTCAGCCCCAGCATTTT. It is translated as CASRPSPSNTGVSQPQHF.